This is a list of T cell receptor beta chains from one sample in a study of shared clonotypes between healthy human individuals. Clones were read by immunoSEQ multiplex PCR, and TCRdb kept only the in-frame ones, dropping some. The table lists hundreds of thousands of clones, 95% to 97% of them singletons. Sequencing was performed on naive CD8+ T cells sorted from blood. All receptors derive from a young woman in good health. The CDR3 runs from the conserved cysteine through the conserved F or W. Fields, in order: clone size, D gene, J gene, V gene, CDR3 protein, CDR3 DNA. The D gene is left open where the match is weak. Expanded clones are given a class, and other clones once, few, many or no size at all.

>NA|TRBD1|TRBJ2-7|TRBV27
CASSYRDRGYEQYF
TGTGCCAGCAGTTACCGGGACAGGGGATACGAGCAGTACTTC
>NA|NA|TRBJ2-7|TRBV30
CAWSVKGVYEQYF
TGTGCCTGGAGTGTAAAAGGGGTCTACGAGCAGTACTTC
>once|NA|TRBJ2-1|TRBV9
CASSPMALPGNEQFF
TGTGCCAGCAGCCCCATGGCCCTACCGGGGAATGAGCAGTTCTTC
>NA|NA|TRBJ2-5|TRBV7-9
CASSPGAEDRHQETQYF
TGTGCCAGCAGCCCTGGGGCCGAGGACAGACACCAAGAGACCCAGTACTTC
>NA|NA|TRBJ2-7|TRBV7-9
CATGRQPSYEQYF
TGTGCCACGGGGCGTCAGCCCTCCTACGAGCAGTACTTC
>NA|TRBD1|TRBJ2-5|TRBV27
CASSLTGARETQYF
TGTGCCAGCAGTCTAACAGGGGCGCGGGAGACCCAGTACTTC
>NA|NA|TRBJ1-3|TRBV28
CASSFSGTASSGNTIYF
TGTGCCAGCAGTTTCTCCGGGACGGCGAGCTCTGGAAACACCATATATTTT
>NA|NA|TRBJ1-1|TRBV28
CASSYGTSMNTEAFF
TGTGCCAGCAGTTACGGAACAAGCATGAACACTGAAGCTTTCTTT
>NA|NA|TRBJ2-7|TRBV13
CASSLGDTIYEQYF
TGTGCCAGCAGCTTGGGCGACACCATCTACGAGCAGTACTTC
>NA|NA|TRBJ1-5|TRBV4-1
CASSQDEQGNQPQHF
TGCGCCAGCAGCCAAGATGAGCAGGGAAATCAGCCCCAGCATTTT
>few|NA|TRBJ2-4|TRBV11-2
CASSSEPGVAKNIQYF
TGTGCCAGCAGCTCCGAACCCGGGGTAGCCAAAAACATTCAGTACTTC
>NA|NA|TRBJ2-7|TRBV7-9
CASSRVYEQYF
TGTGCCAGCAGCAGGGTTTACGAGCAGTACTTC
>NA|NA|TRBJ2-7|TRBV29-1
CSVVPPPHYEQYF
TGCAGCGTTGTACCCCCCCCGCACTACGAGCAGTACTTC
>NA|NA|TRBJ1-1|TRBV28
CASSFRPNTEAFF
TGTGCCAGCAGTTTTCGACCGAACACTGAAGCTTTCTTT
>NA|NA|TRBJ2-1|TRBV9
CASSSTSYNEQFF
TGTGCCAGCTCTAGCACCTCCTACAATGAGCAGTTCTTC
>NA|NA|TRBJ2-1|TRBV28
CASSLRAWNEQFF
TGTGCCAGCAGTTTACGGGCGTGGAATGAGCAGTTCTTC
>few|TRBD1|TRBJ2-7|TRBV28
CASILDRASLYEQYF
TGTGCCAGCATCCTCGACAGGGCATCCCTCTACGAGCAGTACTTC
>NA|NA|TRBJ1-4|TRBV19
CASSMGAEATNEKLFF
TGTGCCAGTAGTATGGGGGCAGAAGCAACTAATGAAAAACTGTTTTTT
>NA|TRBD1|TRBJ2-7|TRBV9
CASSGGQNEQYF
TGTGCCAGCAGCGGGGGACAGAACGAGCAGTACTTC
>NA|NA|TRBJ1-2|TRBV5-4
CASSGDADYGYTF
TGTGCCAGCAGCGGGGACGCAGACTATGGCTACACCTTC
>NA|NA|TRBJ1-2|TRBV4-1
CASSQGVERNYGYTF
TGCGCCAGCAGCCAAGGGGTCGAGCGAAACTATGGCTACACCTTC
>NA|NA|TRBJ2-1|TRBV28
CASSLFIPGVNEQFF
TGTGCCAGCAGTTTATTTATCCCTGGGGTAAATGAGCAGTTCTTC
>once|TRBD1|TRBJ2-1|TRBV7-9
CASSNRQGEDNEQFF
TGTGCCAGCAGCAATCGACAGGGCGAGGACAATGAGCAGTTCTTC
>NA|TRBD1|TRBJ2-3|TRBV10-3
CAISDRDRSTDTQYF
TGTGCCATCAGCGACCGGGACAGATCCACAGATACGCAGTATTTT
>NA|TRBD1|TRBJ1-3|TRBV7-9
CASTLRGTDFSGNTIYF
TGTGCCAGCACCTTAAGGGGGACAGACTTCTCTGGAAACACCATATATTTT
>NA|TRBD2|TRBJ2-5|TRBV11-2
CASTGGETQYF
TGTGCCAGCACCGGGGGGGAGACCCAGTACTTC
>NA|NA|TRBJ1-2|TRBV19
CASSISENVYYGYTF
TGTGCCAGTAGTATATCGGAAAACGTTTACTATGGCTACACCTTC
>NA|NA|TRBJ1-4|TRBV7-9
CASSLVTGRSNEKLFF
TGTGCCAGCAGCTTAGTGACGGGGAGAAGCAATGAAAAACTGTTTTTT
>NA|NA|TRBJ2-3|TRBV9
CASSVSSLDTQYF
TGTGCCAGCAGCGTATCCTCCCTAGATACGCAGTATTTT
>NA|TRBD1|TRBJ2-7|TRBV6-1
CASSVGQGGYEQYF
TGTGCCAGCAGCGTTGGACAGGGGGGCTACGAGCAGTACTTC
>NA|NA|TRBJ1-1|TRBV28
CASSFNSYFRTEAFF
TGTGCCAGCAGTTTCAATTCTTATTTTAGAACTGAAGCTTTCTTT
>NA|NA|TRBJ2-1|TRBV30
CAWTALSYNEQFF
TGTGCCTGGACGGCCCTCTCCTACAATGAGCAGTTCTTC
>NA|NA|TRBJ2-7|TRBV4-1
CASSQVGNDEQYF
TGCGCCAGCAGCCAAGTCGGGAACGACGAGCAATACTTC
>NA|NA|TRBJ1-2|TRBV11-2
CASSLGRGGGYTF
TGTGCCAGCAGCTTAGGCCGGGGGGGTGGCTACACCTTC
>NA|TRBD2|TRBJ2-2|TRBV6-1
CASIPSGSSGELFF
TGTGCCAGCATCCCTAGCGGTTCGTCCGGGGAGCTGTTTTTT
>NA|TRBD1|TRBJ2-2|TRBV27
CASKLGEGQGAGIGELFF
TGTGCCAGCAAACTGGGCGAGGGACAGGGGGCAGGGATCGGGGAGCTGTTTTTT
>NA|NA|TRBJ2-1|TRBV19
CASSIRQSSYNEQFF
TGTGCCAGTAGTATCCGTCAGAGCTCCTACAATGAGCAGTTCTTC
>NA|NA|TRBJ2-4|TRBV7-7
CAKNNRGTKNIQYF
TGTGCCAAGAACAACCGGGGAACCAAAAACATTCAGTACTTC
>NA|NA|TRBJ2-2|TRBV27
CASSFLQGRELFF
TGTGCCAGCAGTTTTCTGCAGGGCCGGGAGCTGTTTTTT
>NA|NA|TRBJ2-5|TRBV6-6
CASSWNPEETQYF
TGTGCCAGCAGTTGGAACCCTGAGGAGACCCAGTACTTC
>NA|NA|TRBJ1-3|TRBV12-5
CASGKDTTGDTIYF
TGTGCTAGTGGGAAGGACACCACCGGGGACACCATATATTTT
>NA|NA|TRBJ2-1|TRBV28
CASANIWSYGEQFF
TGTGCCAGCGCCAATATATGGTCGTACGGTGAGCAGTTCTTC
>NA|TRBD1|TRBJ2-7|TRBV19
CASSPGQGPYEQYF
TGTGCCAGTAGTCCGGGACAGGGACCTTACGAGCAGTACTTC
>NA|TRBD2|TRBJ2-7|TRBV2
CASSEPASGSYEQYF
TGTGCCAGCAGTGAGCCGGCTAGCGGGAGTTACGAGCAGTACTTC
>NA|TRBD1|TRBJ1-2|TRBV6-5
CASTLGGQGYGYTF
TGTGCCAGCACCCTAGGGGGACAGGGGTATGGCTACACCTTC
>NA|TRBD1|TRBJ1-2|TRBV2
CASRRQGDYGYTF
TGTGCCAGCAGACGACAGGGCGACTATGGCTACACCTTC
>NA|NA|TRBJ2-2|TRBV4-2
CASSQEQTSATGELFF
TGTGCCAGCAGCCAAGAACAAACTTCGGCTACCGGGGAGCTGTTTTTT
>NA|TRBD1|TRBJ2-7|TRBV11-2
CASSLEGTGWGPYEQYF
TGTGCCAGCAGCTTAGAAGGGACAGGATGGGGCCCCTACGAGCAGTACTTC
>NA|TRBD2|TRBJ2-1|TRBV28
CASRSGGYFASSYNEQFF
TGTGCCAGCAGATCGGGAGGCTACTTCGCAAGCTCCTACAATGAGCAGTTCTTC
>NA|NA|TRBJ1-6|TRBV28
CASTTDTSQPLHF
TGTGCCAGCACCACGGACACCTCTCAGCCCCTCCACTTT
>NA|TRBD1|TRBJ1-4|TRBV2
CASSVMAGGIATNEKLFF
TGTGCCAGCAGTGTTATGGCAGGGGGCATTGCAACTAATGAAAAACTGTTTTTT
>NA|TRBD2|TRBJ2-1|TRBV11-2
CASSPPLAGGDEQFF
TGTGCCAGCAGCCCCCCGCTAGCGGGAGGTGATGAGCAGTTCTTC
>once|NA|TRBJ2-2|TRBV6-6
CASSLLVGELFF
TGTGCCAGCAGCCTCTTAGTCGGGGAGCTGTTTTTT
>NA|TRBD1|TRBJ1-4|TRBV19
CASSMYRGLFYEKLFF
TGTGCCAGTAGTATGTACAGGGGATTGTTTTACGAAAAACTGTTTTTT
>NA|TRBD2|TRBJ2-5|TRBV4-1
CASSQGLTSVETQYF
TGCGCCAGCAGCCAAGGCCTGACTAGCGTGGAGACCCAGTACTTC
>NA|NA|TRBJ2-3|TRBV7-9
CASSSPGGSTDTQYF
TGTGCCAGCAGCTCTCCTGGCGGGAGCACAGATACGCAGTATTTT
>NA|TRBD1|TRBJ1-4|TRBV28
CASSYTGGGEKLFF
TGTGCCAGCAGCTATACAGGGGGCGGCGAAAAACTGTTTTTT